These 21 T cell receptor beta chains were all obtained from the same sample, sequenced in a study of identical twins (dated by TCRdb to about 2016). The library was produced with 5' RACE. Sequenced using an Illumina HiSeq 2000. TCRdb took the public reads, trimmed them with fastp at Q25, ran MiXCR for clone calling and kept in-frame beta chains. Identical CDR3 proteins give one entry, which carries the most common genes and DNA. This sample gives some 660,000 distinct CDR3 sequences in total; under 9% of them show up just once. The leading ten clones occupy 0.8% to 1% of the sample. The same sample was also used in a study of yellow fever vaccine responses in identical twins.

Sequences were obtained from PBMCs. The source is a woman between 18 and 30 years old in good health.

At least ten counts were recorded for this clonotype. The chain couples TRBV6-5 to TRBJ1-1, with 8 bases fitting TRBD1. The trim removed 2 bases at V and 1 base at J, leaving 3 bases unmatched. The germline gives CDR1 MNHEY, CDR2 SVGAGI. The CDR3 has 15 amino acids. CDR3 sequence: CASSYTGQGNTEAFF. DNA for the CDR3: TGTGCCAGCAGTTACACAGGACAGGGGAACACTGAAGCTTTCTTT.

This clonotype was seen repeatedly, ten times or more. The chain recombines TRBV5-1 with TRBJ2-7; D is possibly TRBD2 (6 bases). The CDR3 length is 14 residues. In germline, CDR1 is SGHRS, CDR2 YFSETQ. Trimming left V 0 bases short and J 7 bases short, with 14 bases between. CDR3 sequence: CASSLEAGSGEQYF. The DNA for the CDR3 is TGCGCCAGCAGCTTGGAAGCGGGTTCGGGTGAGCAGTACTTC.

The genes are TRBV28 and TRBJ2-3; possible D gene TRBD1, 6 bases. The germline CDR1 and CDR2 sequences are MDHEN and SYDVKM. There are 17 residues in the CDR3. V lost 6 bases, J lost 0 bases, and 19 bases lay in between. The CDR3 reads CASSLVDSRFSTDTQYF. CDR3 coding DNA: TGTGCCAGCAGCTTAGTGGACAGTAGATTTAGCACAGATACGCAGTATTTT. Filled out from reference TRBV28 and TRBJ2-3, the complete variable domain reads DVKVTQSSRYLVKRTGEKVFLECVQDMDHENMFWYRQDPGLGLRLIYFSYDVKMKEKGDIPEGYSVSREKKERFSLILESASTNQTSMYLCASSLVDSRFSTDTQYFGPGTRLTVL.

This clonotype came up a few times. This rearrangement joins TRBV28 to TRBJ2-1; 12 bases align to TRBD1. The CDR3 sequence is 14 residues long. V lost 5 bases to trimming and J lost 9 bases; unmatched junction nucleotides: 5. Per the germline V gene, CDR1 is MDHEN and CDR2 is SYDVKM. This CDR3 is CASSPRDRGLEQFF. The CDR3 DNA is TGTGCCAGCAGTCCCCGGGACAGGGGGCTTGAGCAGTTCTTC.

The V gene is TRBV5-5, the J gene TRBJ2-5; 8 nucleotides align to TRBD1. J gave up 5 bases and V 3 bases, and 12 bases lay outside the gene matches. Per the germline V gene, CDR1 is SGHKS and CDR2 is YYEKEE (reference sequence). The CDR3 contains 16 residues. Here the CDR3 reads CASSSWDRSMVETQYF. In DNA form, the CDR3 reads TGTGCCAGCAGCTCCTGGGACAGGTCAATGGTGGAGACCCAGTACTTC.

A few counts support this clonotype. The gene calls are TRBV7-2 and TRBJ2-3, with unresolved D. Trimming took 4 bases from V and 6 from J, leaving 17 bases between them. Germline CDR1 and CDR2: SGHTA and FQGNSA. The CDR3 runs to 15 residues. In nucleotides, the CDR3 is TGTGCCAGCAGCTGGGCTAGACCATATGGGGATACGCAGTATTTT. Encoded protein: CASSWARPYGDTQYF.

This clonotype came up once. V usage is TRBV6-5 and J usage is TRBJ2-2; D is possibly TRBD2 (6 bases). V was trimmed by 4 bases and J by 5 bases, leaving 11 bases between them. CDR3 length equals 14 residues. The germline gives CDR1 MNHEY, CDR2 SVGAGI. CDR3 amino acids: CASSWGVKTGELFF. CDR3 bases: TGTGCCAGCAGTTGGGGGGTTAAAACCGGGGAGCTGTTTTTT.

The chain recombines TRBV6-5 with TRBJ2-5, with 7 positions matching TRBD1. This CDR3 is built from 16 residues. Germline assignment: CDR1 MNHEY and CDR2 SVGAGI. V lost 4 bases to trimming and J lost 3 bases; unmatched junction nucleotides: 11. CDR3 nucleotides: TGTGCCAGCAGTTCCCCGGACAGGCGCCTTGAAGAGACCCAGTACTTC. Its translation: CASSSPDRRLEETQYF.

This clonotype was found a few times. V is TRBV11-2 and J is TRBJ2-7; 7 bases are a match to TRBD1. The CDR3 is made up of 15 amino acids. V shed 5 bases, J shed 2 bases, and the junction held 9 bases outside the gene matches. The germline V gene encodes CDR1 SGHAT and CDR2 FQNNGV. The CDR3 reads CASSLLRQGAYEQYF. The CDR3 coding sequence is TGTGCCAGCAGCCTTCTCCGACAGGGAGCCTACGAGCAGTACTTC.

This clonotype showed up many times. The chain has TRBV5-5 and TRBJ2-1; TRBD1 matches 11 bases. Germline values: CDR1 SGHKS, CDR2 YYEKEE (reference sequence). Trimming took 2 bases from V and 8 from J; bases not matched to a gene: 6. The CDR3 contains 15 residues. In DNA, the CDR3 is TGTGCCAGCAGCTTCCGGGACAGGGGGATCGATGAGCAGTTCTTC. This gives the protein CASSFRDRGIDEQFF.

This clonotype came up a few times. The chain couples TRBV7-9 to TRBJ1-4; 9 bases agree with TRBD1. CDR1 is SEHNR and CDR2 is FQNEAQ in the germline V gene (reference sequence). The J segment lost 7 bases and the V segment lost 5 bases, leaving 8 bases of the junction unmatched. CDR3 size: 15 residues. As DNA, the CDR3 is TGTGCCAGCAGCGTAACAGGGGGCGCCGGTGAAAAACTGTTTTTT. Its protein is CASSVTGGAGEKLFF.

This clonotype was detected only a few times. This chain connects TRBV5-1 to TRBJ1-1; 7 positions agree with TRBD1. V trimming: 0 bases; J trimming: 3 bases; junction bases outside the gene matches: 2. Germline V CDR1 and CDR2: SGHRS, YFSETQ. This CDR3 spans 14 amino acids. CDR3: CASSLGDSYTEAFF. The CDR3, as DNA: TGCGCCAGCAGCTTGGGGGACAGTTACACTGAAGCTTTCTTT.

V usage is TRBV20-1 and J usage is TRBJ2-5; D might be TRBD1 (5 bases). CDR1 DFQATT and CDR2 SNEGSKA come from the germline V gene (reference sequence). V lost 1 base to trimming and J lost 5 bases, with 11 bases between them. The CDR3 totals 13 residues. The CDR3: CSARGRRVETQYF. CDR3 coding DNA: TGCAGTGCTAGAGGTCGCAGGGTGGAGACCCAGTACTTC.

This clonotype was recorded many times. The J gene is TRBJ1-2, the V gene TRBV28; D unclear. The CDR3 consists of 13 residues. Germline lookup yields CDR1 MDHEN and CDR2 SYDVKM. V lost 5 bases, J lost 0 bases, and 7 bases lay in between. The CDR3 loop reads CASSLEANYGYTF. DNA for the CDR3: TGTGCCAGCAGTCTTGAAGCTAACTATGGCTACACCTTC.

This clonotype has a count of ten or more. The rearrangement uses TRBV14 and TRBJ2-7; D tentatively reads TRBD1 or TRBD2 (6 bases each). This CDR3 comprises 16 residues. Germline CDR1 SGHDN, CDR2 FVKESK. V was cut by 4 bases and J by 3 bases, with 19 bases left in between. The CDR3 here is CASSRNRDRRVYEQYF. The DNA for the CDR3 is TGTGCCAGCAGCCGGAACAGGGATCGGAGGGTCTACGAGCAGTACTTC.

V gene TRBV20-1 combines with J gene TRBJ2-7, with D maybe TRBD1 (5 bases). CDR3 size: 15 residues. The germline V gene encodes CDR1 DFQATT and CDR2 SNEGSKA (reference sequence). Deletions cut 1 base from V and 0 bases from J, with 13 bases between. The CDR3 sequence: CSARGPTGSSYEQYF. CDR3 DNA sequence: TGCAGTGCTAGAGGCCCCACAGGTTCCTCCTACGAGCAGTACTTC.

This clonotype was seen ten or more times. The rearrangement joins TRBV7-9 to TRBJ2-1; 10 nucleotides line up with TRBD2. V shed 4 bases and J 2 bases; nucleotides not matched to a gene: 8. Germline CDR1 and CDR2: SEHNR and FQNEAQ (reference sequence). The length of the CDR3 is 17 residues. The CDR3 spells CASSSDLLAGTYNEQFF. The CDR3 region has the DNA TGTGCCAGCAGCTCGGATTTACTAGCGGGAACCTACAATGAGCAGTTCTTC.

This chain uses TRBV27 with TRBJ2-6, with D hard to call. Trimming cost V 5 bases and J 0 bases, with 8 bases left between them. Germline V lookup: CDR1 MNHEY, CDR2 SMNVEV (reference sequence). The CDR3 is 15 residues long. The CDR3 loop reads CASSRVFSGANVLTF. For the CDR3, the DNA is TGTGCCAGCAGTAGGGTTTTCTCTGGGGCCAACGTCCTGACTTTC. The whole variable domain, remainder taken from reference TRBV27 and TRBJ2-6, is EAQVTQNPRYLITVTGKKLTVTCSQNMNHEYMSWYRQDPGLGLRQIYYSMNVEVTDKGDVPEGYKVSRKEKRNFPLILESPSPNQTSLYFCASSRVFSGANVLTFGAGSRLTVL.

This chain connects TRBV7-8 to TRBJ2-3; 14 nucleotides match TRBD2. The CDR3 length is 17 residues. With V trimmed by 5 bases and J by 2 bases, 6 bases remained unmatched. Germline values: CDR1 SGHVS, CDR2 FQNEAQ. The CDR3 protein is CASSNKGLAGDTDTQYF. The CDR3 region has the DNA TGTGCCAGCAGCAACAAGGGACTAGCGGGAGACACAGATACGCAGTATTTT. Drawing the rest from reference TRBV7-8 and TRBJ2-3, the complete variable domain is GAGVSQSPRYKVAKRGQDVALRCDPISGHVSLFWYQQALGQGPEFLTYFQNEAQLDKSGLPSDRFFAERPEGSVSTLKIQRTQQEDSAVYLCASSNKGLAGDTDTQYFGPGTRLTVL.

This chain links TRBV7-2 with TRBJ2-1; D perhaps matches TRBD2 (6 bases). The CDR3 has 17 amino acids. Trimming took 2 bases from V and 2 from J, leaving 16 bases between them. Germline V lookup: CDR1 SGHTA, CDR2 FQGNSA. The CDR3 sequence: CTSSLSGSGRAYNEQFF. The CDR3 DNA reads TGTACCAGCAGCTTATCGGGTAGCGGAAGGGCCTACAATGAGCAGTTCTTC.

This clonotype appeared a few times. A read error may produce the germline difference seen at one junction end. The chain links TRBV20-1 to TRBJ1-5, with no clear D. Germline CDR1 is DFQATT and CDR2 is SNEGSKA (reference sequence). This CDR3 has 11 residues. CDR3 in amino acids: CSASREPNHLF. The CDR3 DNA is TGCAGTGCTAGTCGGGAACCCAATCATCTTTTT.